The clone carrying this T cell receptor (beta chain) was counted between two and nine times. The antigen is unknown. The sample originates from a study of cytomegalovirus exposure and HLA in healthy donors. Notes on the study in general: For cytomegalovirus status, the classifier reportedly gave diagnoses with high specificity and sensitivity. Associated with cytomegalovirus, according to the listing, were some 150 TCR beta chains. Several V segments, TRBV6-2 and TRBV6-3 among them, could not be told apart and were dropped. The productive fraction for most TCR beta V segments was about 87% or about 30% in an earlier analysis.

The germline gives CDR1 SGHTA, CDR2 FQGNSA. This CDR3 comprises 14 residues. The V end lost 5 bases, the J end lost 7 bases, and 14 bases lay between the germline ends. PCR amplification relied on 60 Vbeta primers (plus 13 Jbeta primers). The assay was immunoSEQ multiplex PCR, and TCRdb's table has in-frame clones only and misses some. The table lists about 130,000 clones, around 85% of them singletons. The source of this sequence is a woman aged 30 to 39 in good health and CMV-seropositive. The chain is built from TRBV7-2 and TRBJ2-2; tentatively, D is TRBD2 (5 bases). Sequencing was carried out using PBMCs. The CDR3 here is CASSPQASGGELFF. The CDR3 DNA reads TGTGCCAGCAGCCCTCAGGCCAGCGGCGGGGAGCTGTTTTTT.